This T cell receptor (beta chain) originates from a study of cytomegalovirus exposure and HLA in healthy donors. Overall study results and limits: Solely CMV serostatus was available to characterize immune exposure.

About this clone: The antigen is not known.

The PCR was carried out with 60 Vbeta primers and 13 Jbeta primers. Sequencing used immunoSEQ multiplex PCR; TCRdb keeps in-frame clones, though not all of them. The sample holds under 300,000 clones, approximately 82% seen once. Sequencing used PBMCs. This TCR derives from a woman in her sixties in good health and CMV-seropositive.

This CDR3 is CASSSLLAGVADTQYF. The CDR3 DNA is TGCGCCAGCAGCTCACTACTAGCGGGAGTGGCGGATACGCAGTATTTT. The chain carries TRBV5-1 and TRBJ2-3; TRBD2 matches 11 bases. Germline V gene data show CDR1 as SGHRS and CDR2 as YFSETQ. There are 16 residues in the CDR3. V was pared by 3 bases and J by 6 bases, with 9 bases of the junction left unmatched.